The rows below give T cell receptor beta chains drawn from one sample of a study of T cells in Graves' hyperthyroidism and ophthalmopathy. TCRdb fed the multiplex PCR reads into MiXCR, producing one record per CDR3 protein. There are about 520,000 distinct CDR3 sequences in the sample; about 24% occur only once, and approximately 10% lies in the top ten. Input material: blood. These receptors all stem from a woman aged 25 to 39 with Graves' ophthalmopathy. Each CDR3 is given without its conserved first and last residue. A clone size is listed for some rows: how often the clone was seen (once, few, many), or a class if it is expanded.

TRBV6-5	NA	TRBJ2-7	ASSYGAVGSYDQY
TRBV27	NA	TRBJ1-1	ASSELQTGNTEAF
TRBV20-1	many	TRBJ1-2	SARQASGYSRSGGYT
TRBV28	many	TRBJ1-5	ASSSGAGLNSNQPQH
TRBV27	few	TRBJ2-7	ASSLGSGIVYEQY
TRBV19	many	TRBJ1-1	ASSVRQGDTEAF
TRBV6-5	many	TRBJ1-1	ASSPSGRDAF
TRBV4-3	many	TRBJ1-2	ASSRGGWNGYT
TRBV27	many	TRBJ2-2	ASSLAASGGNTGELF
TRBV18	NA	TRBJ1-2	ASSPPQGAGGYGYT
TRBV6-1	NA	TRBJ2-6	ASTTEGADSGANVLT
TRBV19	many	TRBJ1-2	AKKDSGQHGYT
TRBV7-2	many	TRBJ2-7	ASSLGGRDEQY
TRBV28	many	TRBJ2-7	ASSGRSSYEQY
TRBV6-5	once	TRBJ2-3	ASSYGALSTDTQY
TRBV7-9	NA	TRBJ1-5	ASTKQGRNQPQH
TRBV6-1	NA	TRBJ1-1	ASSEQGYQGTEAF
TRBV5-4	few	TRBJ1-1	ASSLVAASQGPEAF
TRBV5-5	NA	TRBJ2-5	ASSLSEPETQY
TRBV12-3/TRBV12-4	NA	TRBJ2-2	ASRRYGQGDTGELF
TRBV6-5	many	TRBJ2-7	ASSYYTGTGEYEQY
TRBV20-1	many	TRBJ1-1	SVTPGFRNTEAF
TRBV6-8	many	TRBJ1-5	ASSYTGYRCQPQH
TRBV28	many	TRBJ1-3	ASSLGQSPGNTIY
TRBV4-1	many	TRBJ2-2	ASSQEWRETGELF
TRBV28	many	TRBJ2-6	ASSLSRSGANVLT
TRBV12-3/TRBV12-4	few	TRBJ2-5	ASSLPLAGGETQY
TRBV7-2	many	TRBJ2-5	ASSFWGGETQY
TRBV6-5	NA	TRBJ1-2	ASSSPDSWVGGYT
TRBV12-3/TRBV12-4	many	TRBJ1-2	ASSLVTGESYGYT
TRBV7-9	many	TRBJ2-7	ASNPTTGAPREQY
TRBV6-5	NA	TRBJ1-2	ASSYRGIKVYT
TRBV7-3	NA	TRBJ1-5	ASSFSGAPNQPQH
TRBV6-5	many	TRBJ2-7	ASRRGGLSYEQY
TRBV12-3/TRBV12-4	many	TRBJ2-2	ASSSGGTNTGELF
TRBV29-1	many	TRBJ1-1	SVEGGQEVSEAF
TRBV7-2	many	TRBJ2-7	ASSTPGQSYEQY
TRBV6-1	NA	TRBJ1-2	ASSVSRTGIYGYT
TRBV4-1	few	TRBJ1-2	ASSQVLGTYGYT
TRBV6-2/TRBV6-3	NA	TRBJ2-5	ASRSRLDGTQY
TRBV5-1	many	TRBJ2-5	ASSLASNEETQY
TRBV6-1	NA	TRBJ2-5	ASSEALYGAGGIRETKY
TRBV28	many	TRBJ1-5	ASSLSGQPQH
TRBV7-2	many	TRBJ1-2	ASTIGPNVAYGYT
TRBV25-1	many	TRBJ2-7	ASSESSGGVYEQY
TRBV7-2	NA	TRBJ2-7	ASSQDRLGQY
TRBV12-3/TRBV12-4	NA	TRBJ1-2	ASSSPLPGQVHYGYT
TRBV5-1	many	TRBJ2-2	ATKGTGNTGELF
TRBV29-1	NA	TRBJ2-5	SVDGRRGADLQETQY
TRBV11-1	many	TRBJ1-1	ASSLRDRGMNTEAF
TRBV30	NA	TRBJ1-5	AWSVLTGGQPQH
TRBV20-1	few	TRBJ1-2	SARAGDRFYGYT
TRBV7-8	once	TRBJ2-5	ASSFRGGGETQY